This T cell receptor beta chain was recorded in a study of regulatory T cells in long-lasting Graves disease (dated by TCRdb to the early 2020s). Looking at the study overall: Antithyroid drugs had been taken for less than 3 months by newly diagnosed Graves' disease patients. This study used TCR sequencing and RNA sequencing of peripheral blood to compare persistent Graves' disease patients against newly diagnosed Graves' disease patients. The study was conducted in China and was registered as a clinical trial. A total of roughly 35 samples were covered by TCR sequencing, comprising around 13 persistent and around 20 newly diagnosed Graves' disease patients.

Trimming at the junction amounts to 4 bases on V and 0 bases on J, and the germline ends lie 13 bases apart. Inclusive of the bounding cysteine and phenylalanine, the CDR3 is 15 residues long. CDR3 DNA only is kept here, 45 bases in frame from base 1. The germline V gene provides CDR1 SGHRS and CDR2 YFSETQ. The table lists this clonotype with many counts. Its antigen is not yet known. No qualities accompany the bases; no much larger clone lies one base away. What this sample's time point label stands for: newly diagnosed GD, antithyroid drugs for less than 3 months. RNA was extracted from PBMCs in TRIzol for both TCR sequencing and RNA sequencing. The diagnosis of Graves' disease was made according to American Thyroid Association guidelines. Recruitment of patients was carried out at an endocrinology department in Xi'an, China. Each patient gave approximately 8.8 milliliters of peripheral blood, collected in an EDTA anticoagulant tube. Ficoll Paque Plus density gradient separation was used to isolate PBMCs, and no further T cell sorting was done. An Agilent 2100 Bioanalyzer and agarose gel were used to assess RNA quality, and a NanoDrop 2000 was used to measure RNA concentration.

Library preparation employed multiplex PCR. Instrument used: Illumina HiSeq 4000. TCR beta libraries were built with iRepertoire HTBI primers and Arm-PCR amplification of CDR3 regions. PCR products were gel purified before sequencing. As for the authors' bioinformatics: Gene usage analysis of CDR3 amino acid clonotypes used the approximately 62 TRBV and 14 TRBJ segments found across samples. Filtered high-quality paired reads were merged into contigs using COPE and FqMerger. Contigs were aligned with BLAST to IMGT TRBV, TRBD and TRBJ reference genes, and CDR3 was defined per IMGT. Clonotypes above 0.1% frequency were classified as highly expanded clones. Repertoire diversity was measured by Shannon entropy, and V-J evenness by the Gini coefficient. A clonotype found in more than one individual was treated as public. In TCRdb, the public reads were trimmed at Q25 with fastp and aligned with MiXCR, with productive beta chains retained. Duplicate CDR3 protein sequences are folded into a single record with the most common DNA and genes. TCRdb, not the original authors, processed these V and J calls. This sample comprises about 540,000 distinct CDR3 sequences, approximately 15% of them detected only once. Of the sample, roughly 9.7% falls within the top ten clones.

The study at large found these results: Lower TCR Shannon entropy and fewer highly expanded clones were observed in persistent Graves' disease patients than in newly diagnosed patients, which suggested clonal expansion. More public clonotypes were shared among persistent patients (around 2,600) than among newly diagnosed patients (approximately 1,000). Sequencing and analysis were restricted to the TCR beta chain. TRBV28, TRBJ1-2 and TRBJ2-5 were preferentially used in persistent disease, while TRBV20-1 and TRBJ2-1 were favored in newly diagnosed disease. Because the primary lesion, thyroid tissue, could not be accessed, the study looked at peripheral blood alone. The authors acknowledged the small sample size as a limitation that may reduce accuracy.

The sample also formed part of further work on T cells in Graves' hyperthyroidism and ophthalmopathy. The second publication reports: Stable Graves' hyperthyroidism was defined as no progression to ophthalmopathy during 18 months of follow-up. The hyperthyroidism patients were between 18 and 65 years old and newly diagnosed, with a disease duration of less than 2 months. Any patient with an uncontrolled infection, another autoimmune disease, pregnancy or lactation was excluded. Diagnoses were based on clinical symptoms, serum thyroxine and TRAb, thyroid ultrasound and orbital computed tomography. The first round of RT-PCR for the TCR CDR3 was performed with the HTBI primer set and the Qiagen OneStep RT-PCR kit. Most expanded thyroid clonotypes (frequency above 0.001) were also found in blood, which suggests that blood repertoires may mirror thyroid immune responses. In cross-validation, a model built on a 13 V-J signature told ophthalmopathy apart from stable hyperthyroidism with approximately 90% sensitivity and 81% to 82% specificity, and in testing the same model reached 80%/75%. During validation, the model predicted progression to ophthalmopathy a median of approximately 6 months ahead of onset, with 70.59% sensitivity and less than 85% specificity. TCR V-J signatures able to tell the groups apart were searched for in a discovery cohort of 100 or so patients, of whom approximately 40 had Graves' ophthalmopathy and 55 to 60 had stable Graves' hyperthyroidism. Prospective prediction of ophthalmopathy was tested in an independent validation cohort consisting of 18 to 20 hyperthyroidism patients and 15 to 17 patients who later progressed to ophthalmopathy. For training and testing, the 110 or so patients in the discovery cohort were randomly divided in a 7:3 ratio. The study also compared thyroid tissue and blood T-cell repertoires from 6 or 7 Graves' hyperthyroidism patients. Following sampling, methimazole starting at 30 mg daily was given to hyperthyroidism patients, and high-dose intravenous methylprednisolone was given to ophthalmopathy patients. A second multiplex PCR round built the libraries, followed by size selection and purification. Paired-end sequencing of the libraries was performed with 100 bp reads on an Illumina HiSeq2000. SOAPnuke was used to process the raw data, throwing out any read that contained adapters or uncalled bases, had a mean Phred below 15, or lacked an exact constant-primer or identifier match. High-quality paired reads were merged using COPE v1.2.5, and each unique nucleotide sequence was defined as a clonotype. MiTCR v1.1 was used to align the clonotypes against IMGT TRBV, TRBD and TRBJ reference segments. Only V-J combinations with frequency above 0.0001, covering 99.2% of repertoires, were analysed. A TCS score was defined as the ratio of F50 (clonal expansion) to E x V (chaos), with BLOSUM62-based TCRdist applied between CDR3 peptides within each V-J. Welch's t-statistics and random forest reduced around 510 V-J features to 13, which were used in a naive Bayes classifier (R e1071). Sample size was not statistically predetermined, and investigators were not blinded to group allocation. According to the paper, TCR Vbeta CDR3 sequencing was carried out on over 130 peripheral blood samples, which came from about 45 ophthalmopathy, 80 or so hyperthyroidism and some 17 progressor patients.

The V gene is TRBV5-1 and the J gene is TRBJ1-2; no D segment can be confidently identified. Sequenced here: peripheral blood mononuclear cells (PBMCs), sampled at new diagnosis, from a patient treated with antithyroid drugs. This sequence was found in a man aged 30-40 years with Graves disease. Donor details come from another sample of the same person, matched by shared clones. The DNA sequence is TGCGCCAGCAGCGCCGGGTCAAGTTCTAACTATGGCTACACCTTC. It codes for CASSAGSSSNYGYTF.